Following are 29 T cell receptor beta chains from one sample sequenced in a study of T cell changes during pregnancy in multiple sclerosis. Some clones are missing from TCRdb's copy, which holds only in-frame ones; the method was immunoSEQ multiplex PCR. This table holds approximately 90,000 clones, around 94% found once. The sequencing used peripheral blood, collected in the third trimester of pregnancy. All receptors come from a female donor with multiple sclerosis, enrolled in a pregnancy study.

J is TRBJ1-4 and V is TRBV4-1; 9 bases line up with TRBD1. V lost 2 bases, J lost 10 bases, and 11 bases stayed unmatched. Germline V gives CDR1 MGHRA, CDR2 YSYEKL. The CDR3 has 16 residues. Written as DNA, the CDR3 is TGCGCCAGCAGCCAAACCCCGGGACAGGGTAAGGGAAAACTGTTTTTT. Translating gives CASSQTPGQGKGKLFF.

The chain carries TRBV4-3 and TRBJ2-4, with 12 bases identical to TRBD2. V gave up 2 bases and J gave up 0 bases; unmatched junction bases: 11. The CDR3 sequence is 20 residues long. Germline values: CDR1 LGHNA, CDR2 YSLEER. The CDR3 DNA sequence: TGCGCCAGCAGCCAAAGCCCGGGACTAGCGGGCCAGATAGCCAAAAACATTCAGTACTTC. Residues: CASSQSPGLAGQIAKNIQYF.

The chain combines TRBV18 with TRBJ2-1; TRBD2 aligns across 8 bases. The germline V gene encodes CDR1 KGHSH and CDR2 LQKENI. V lost 3 bases and J lost 7; bases outside the gene matches: 2. This CDR3 is built from 13 residues. CDR3 coding DNA: TGTGCCAGCTCACCGGGACTAGGAAATGAGCAGTTCTTC. This sequence encodes CASSPGLGNEQFF.

This clone was seen a handful of times. The rearrangement links TRBV29-1 to TRBJ2-6; D gene ambiguous. Trimming took off 1 base at V and 0 bases at J, with 13 bases between the two ends. The CDR3 sequence is 17 residues long. Germline V gene data show CDR1 as SQVTM and CDR2 as ANQGSEA. This CDR3 reads CSVEGSSFASGANVLTF. The DNA of the CDR3 is TGCAGCGTTGAAGGGAGTTCCTTCGCCTCTGGGGCCAACGTCCTGACTTTC. The entire variable domain, with the rest obtained from reference TRBV29-1 and TRBJ2-6, is as follows: SAVISQKPSRDICQRGTSLTIQCQVDSQVTMMFWYRQQPGQSLTLIATANQGSEATYESGFVIDKFPISRPNLTFSTLTVSNMSPEDSSIYLCSVEGSSFASGANVLTFGAGSRLTVL.

The V and J genes are TRBV7-2 and TRBJ2-3; TRBD2 matches 9 bases. The germline CDR1 and CDR2 sequences are SGHTA and FQGNSA. J gave up 0 bases and V 5 bases, and 3 bases lay outside the gene matches. This CDR3 contains 15 residues. The CDR3 loop is CASSGTSQSTDTQYF. DNA for the CDR3: TGTGCCAGCAGCGGGACTAGCCAAAGCACAGATACGCAGTATTTT.

This rearrangement joins TRBV7-3 to TRBJ2-1; 14 bases agree with TRBD2. The CDR3 covers 16 residues. Germline values: CDR1 SGHTA, CDR2 FQGTGA. J gave up 9 bases and V 2 bases, and 6 bases lay outside the gene matches. CDR3 region: CASSLGGGLAGVEQFF. The CDR3 DNA reads as TGTGCCAGCAGCTTAGGGGGGGGACTAGCGGGAGTTGAGCAGTTCTTC.

The chain recombines TRBV19 with TRBJ1-2; perhaps TRBD1 as D (6 bases). The germline gives CDR1 LNHDA, CDR2 SQIVND (reference sequence). Trimming removed 3 bases from V and 5 bases from J, with 10 bases in between. This CDR3 is built from 13 residues. The CDR3 nucleotides read TGTGCCAGTAGTATCGGGCAGGGGTATGGCTACACCTTC. This gives the protein CASSIGQGYGYTF.

The V and J genes are TRBV7-6 and TRBJ2-2, with 9 bases matching TRBD2. V lost 6 bases and J lost 0; bases outside the gene matches: 5. Germline values: CDR1 SGHVS, CDR2 FNYEAQ. The CDR3 is 16 residues long. CDR3 sequence: CASSSLAGTNTGELFF. Written as DNA, the CDR3 is TGTGCCAGCAGTTCTCTAGCGGGGACGAACACCGGGGAGCTGTTTTTT. The whole variable domain, filled in from reference TRBV7-6 and TRBJ2-2, reads GAGVSQSPRYKVTKRGQDVALRCDPISGHVSLYWYRQALGQGPEFLTYFNYEAQQDKSGLPNDRFSAERPEGSISTLTIQRTEQRDSAMYRCASSSLAGTNTGELFFGEGSRLTVL.

This rearrangement joins TRBV6-6 to TRBJ1-2; D not resolved. Trimming cost V 2 bases and J 0 bases, with 10 bases left between them. The germline V gene has CDR1 MNHNY and CDR2 SVGAGI (reference sequence). There are 15 residues in the CDR3. CDR3 amino acids: CASSYGQATNYGYTF. CDR3 bases: TGTGCCAGCAGTTACGGGCAGGCCACTAACTATGGCTACACCTTC.

This chain connects TRBV30 to TRBJ2-5, with TRBD2 identical over 11 bases. This CDR3 has 14 amino acids. CDR1 and CDR2 (germline): GTSNPN, SVGIG (reference sequence). V shed 3 bases, J shed 5 bases, and the junction held 5 bases outside the gene matches. CDR3 bases: TGTGCCTGGAGACCTAGCGGGAGGTTGGAGACCCAGTACTTC. Amino acid sequence: CAWRPSGRLETQYF.

The rearrangement joins TRBV4-1 to TRBJ2-1; 7 bases line up with TRBD1. The CDR3 is 12 residues long. With V trimmed by 4 bases and J by 10 bases, 4 bases remained unmatched. The germline V gene has CDR1 MGHRA and CDR2 YSYEKL. The chain's CDR3 is CASSPTGLEQFF. The DNA for the CDR3 is TGCGCCAGCAGCCCGACAGGGCTCGAGCAGTTCTTC.

The chain uses TRBV11-2 and TRBJ2-7; TRBD1 is a possible D gene (6 bases). This CDR3 is 15 amino acids long. Trimming took 3 bases from V and 2 from J, leaving 14 bases between them. Germline values: CDR1 SGHAT, CDR2 FQNNGV. Here the CDR3 reads CASSFGQGPAYEQYF. For the CDR3, the DNA is TGTGCCAGCAGCTTTGGGCAGGGGCCGGCCTACGAGCAGTACTTC.

CDR3 sequence: CASSGAPGGVGTDTQYF. The CDR3 DNA reads TGTGCCAGCAGCGGGGCCCCCGGGGGGGTAGGCACAGATACGCAGTATTTT. V and J are TRBV7-2 and TRBJ2-3; TRBD2 aligns across 8 bases. Germline values: CDR1 SGHTA, CDR2 FQGNSA. Losses at the gene ends were 5 bases for V and 1 base for J; bases not matched to a gene: 11. The CDR3 covers 17 residues. The whole variable domain, remainder taken from reference TRBV7-2 and TRBJ2-3, is GAGVSQSPSNKVTEKGKDVELRCDPISGHTALYWYRQSLGQGLEFLIYFQGNSAPDKSGLPSDRFSAERTGGSVSTLTIQRTQQEDSAVYLCASSGAPGGVGTDTQYFGPGTRLTVL.

The V call is TRBV20-1, the J call TRBJ2-5, with a weak D call TRBD2 (6 bases). Looked up from germline, CDR1 is DFQATT and CDR2 is SNEGSKA (reference sequence). V was clipped by 4 bases and J by 9 bases, with 12 bases between them. The CDR3 loop spans 11 amino acids. This CDR3 is CSAMSPGAQYF. The CDR3 region has the DNA TGCAGTGCTATGTCCCCGGGGGCCCAGTACTTC.

The chain combines TRBV27 with TRBJ2-7, with D maybe TRBD2 (5 bases). Trimming shortened V by 5 bases and J by 4 bases, and 21 bases separated the two germline ends. Germline V gene sequence: CDR1 MNHEY, CDR2 SMNVEV (reference sequence). The CDR3 length is 16 residues. CDR3 in amino acids: CASSPTVGGWGYEQYF. CDR3 DNA: TGTGCCAGCAGTCCGACCGTCGGCGGGTGGGGTTACGAGCAGTACTTC.

The rearrangement links TRBV15 to TRBJ2-6; D gene uncertain. Germline CDR1 and CDR2: LNHNV and YYDKDF (reference sequence). CDR3 length: 15 residues. V was pared by 1 base and J by 2 bases, with 6 bases between. CDR3 DNA: TGTGCCACCAGCAGAGCGATAGCTGGGGCCAACGTCCTGACTTTC. Translation gives CATSRAIAGANVLTF.

The genes are TRBV27 and TRBJ2-7; 9 bases map to TRBD2. This CDR3 has 19 amino acids. J gave up 0 bases and V 0 bases, and 12 bases lay outside the gene matches. Germline V CDR1 and CDR2: MNHEY, SMNVEV (reference sequence). CDR3 sequence reads: CASSLSASGAHIGSYEQYF. For the CDR3, the DNA is TGTGCCAGCAGTTTATCGGCTAGCGGGGCACATATAGGCTCCTACGAGCAGTACTTC.

This chain uses TRBV30 with TRBJ1-4; 7 nucleotides agree with TRBD1. J lost 3 bases, V lost 2 bases, and 27 bases had no gene match. Germline CDR1 and CDR2: GTSNPN and SVGIG (reference sequence). The CDR3 runs to 22 residues. CDR3 in amino acids: CAWSSTRQWTGRVGGANEKLFF. The DNA for the CDR3 is TGTGCCTGGAGTTCGACTAGACAATGGACAGGCAGGGTCGGTGGAGCTAATGAAAAACTGTTTTTT.

The chain carries TRBV7-3 and TRBJ2-5; no clear D. Looked up from germline, CDR1 is SGHTA and CDR2 is FQGTGA. V lost 2 bases and J 7 bases, leaving 8 bases between the germline ends. The CDR3 extends over 12 amino acids. This CDR3 is CASSLEYGTQYF. CDR3 in DNA: TGTGCCAGCAGCTTAGAGTACGGGACCCAGTACTTC.

The chain links TRBV4-1 to TRBJ1-4; 7 nucleotides align to TRBD1. The CDR3 has 15 residues. V gave up 4 bases and J gave up 0 bases; unmatched junction bases: 2. Germline-derived CDR1 and CDR2 are MGHRA and YSYEKL. The CDR3 DNA sequence: TGCGCCAGCAGCCTCGGACAGGCAACTAATGAAAAACTGTTTTTT. As protein: CASSLGQATNEKLFF.

In this sample, this clone turned up once. V usage is TRBV4-2 and J usage is TRBJ2-2, with D uncertain. This CDR3 is built from 16 residues. V was clipped by 4 bases and J by 6 bases, with 18 bases between them. CDR1 and CDR2 from the germline V gene are LGHNA and YNFKEQ. This CDR3 is CASSLKAGSGAGELFF. DNA of the CDR3: TGTGCCAGCAGCCTCAAGGCAGGATCTGGCGCCGGGGAGCTGTTTTTT.

This chain uses TRBV28 with TRBJ2-7; D is perhaps TRBD1 (5 bases). V lost 9 bases to trimming and J lost 0 bases, with 9 bases between them. CDR1 is MDHEN and CDR2 is SYDVKM in the germline V gene. CDR3 length: 12 residues. CDR3 bases: TGTGCCAGTTCGACAGACTCCTACGAGCAGTACTTC. Its protein product is CASSTDSYEQYF.

This clone appeared once. This chain joins TRBV29-1 and TRBJ2-2; possible D gene TRBD2, 6 bases. The CDR3 spans 12 residues. From germline, CDR1 is SQVTM and CDR2 ANQGSEA. V lost 3 bases, J lost 5 bases, and 7 bases lay in between. The CDR3 region has the DNA TGCAGCGTTGAGGGGGGTACCGGGGAGCTGTTTTTT. As protein: CSVEGGTGELFF.

This sequence joins TRBV23-1 and TRBJ2-2; 9 nucleotides line up with TRBD1. TRBV23-1 is an ORF, and what it does is uncertain. The trim removed 3 bases at V and 7 bases at J, leaving 6 bases unmatched. This CDR3 comprises 15 residues. The CDR3 reads CASSQDRGGIGELFF. The CDR3 nucleotides read TGCGCCAGCAGTCAGGACAGGGGAGGCATCGGGGAGCTGTTTTTT.

J is TRBJ2-7 and V is TRBV19; 8 positions match TRBD1. Germline lookup yields CDR1 LNHDA and CDR2 SQIVND (reference sequence). Trimming removed 7 bases from V and 5 bases from J; junction bases left unmatched: 4. This CDR3 is 12 amino acids long. The CDR3 sequence is CASNQGADEQYF. CDR3 nucleotides: TGTGCCAGTAACCAGGGGGCGGACGAGCAGTACTTC.

A remark on this clone: The sample holds other DNA sequences that translate to the same CDR3. V usage is TRBV19 and J usage is TRBJ2-7, with TRBD2 matching 7 bases. Per germline, CDR1 LNHDA and CDR2 SQIVND (reference sequence). This CDR3 is built from 13 residues. The trim removed 4 bases at V and 2 bases at J, leaving 2 bases unmatched. The CDR3 region has the DNA TGTGCCAGTAGTACTAGCGGAACCTACGAGCAGTACTTC. Translated, it gives CASSTSGTYEQYF.

This sequence joins TRBV5-1 and TRBJ2-1; the D gene is possibly TRBD2 (6 bases). Germline V lookup: CDR1 SGHRS, CDR2 YFSETQ. Trimming cost V 6 bases and J 7 bases, with 17 bases left between them. This CDR3 spans 14 amino acids. CDR3 bases: TGCGCCAGCACCCGAATCCAGGGAGGAAATGAGCAGTTCTTC. Translation: CASTRIQGGNEQFF. The variable domain in full, with the rest retrieved from reference TRBV5-1 and TRBJ2-1, is KAGVTQTPRYLIKTRGQQVTLSCSPISGHRSVSWYQQTPGQGLQFLFEYFSETQRNKGNFPGRFSGRQFSNSRSEMNVSTLELGDSALYLCASTRIQGGNEQFFGPGTRLTVL.

The gene calls are TRBV4-3 and TRBJ2-7, with TRBD2 matching 9 bases. V was clipped by 0 bases and J by 2 bases; unmatched bases: 8. Germline V gene sequence: CDR1 LGHNA, CDR2 YSLEER. This CDR3 spans 17 amino acids. CDR3 coding DNA: TGCGCCAGCAGCCAAGATTGGAAAAGCGGGGGGACCTACGAGCAGTACTTC. This gives the protein CASSQDWKSGGTYEQYF.

This clone was recorded once. V is TRBV10-2 and J is TRBJ1-5; TRBD1 is a possible D gene (6 bases). The germline V gene has CDR1 WSHSY and CDR2 SAAADI. CDR3 length equals 16 residues. Between the trimmed V and J ends, which lost 6 bases and 0 bases, there was a span of 15 bases. The CDR3 sequence: CASSAGTPYSNQPQHF. DNA of the CDR3: TGCGCCAGCAGCGCCGGGACACCATATAGCAATCAGCCCCAGCATTTT.